This T cell receptor beta chain was recovered during a study of radiotherapy plus CTLA-4 blockade in lung cancer. Study background: Objective responses were recorded in around 18% of patients, with disease control recorded in 25% to 35%.

The germline CDR1 and CDR2 sequences are SGDLS and YYNGEE. V was cut by 0 bases and J by 2 bases, with 12 bases left in between. This CDR3 region has 16 residues. Clones were read by immunoSEQ multiplex PCR, and TCRdb kept only the in-frame ones, dropping some. The sample lists roughly 66,000 clones, over 75% occurring once. Focal radiation was given together with CTLA-4 blockade (ipilimumab) to patients with chemo-refractory metastatic non-small-cell lung cancer. The chain is built from TRBV9 and TRBJ2-1, with TRBD1 as a possible D gene (5 bases). This receptor was obtained from a human donor with non-small cell lung cancer who had a partial response to radiotherapy plus ipilimumab. The sample was peripheral blood, taken from a patient treated with radiotherapy plus ipilimumab. DNA for the CDR3: TGTGCCAGCAGCGTAGAGCCCTGGGGCCCCTACAATGAGCAGTTCTTC. Translation gives CASSVEPWGPYNEQFF.